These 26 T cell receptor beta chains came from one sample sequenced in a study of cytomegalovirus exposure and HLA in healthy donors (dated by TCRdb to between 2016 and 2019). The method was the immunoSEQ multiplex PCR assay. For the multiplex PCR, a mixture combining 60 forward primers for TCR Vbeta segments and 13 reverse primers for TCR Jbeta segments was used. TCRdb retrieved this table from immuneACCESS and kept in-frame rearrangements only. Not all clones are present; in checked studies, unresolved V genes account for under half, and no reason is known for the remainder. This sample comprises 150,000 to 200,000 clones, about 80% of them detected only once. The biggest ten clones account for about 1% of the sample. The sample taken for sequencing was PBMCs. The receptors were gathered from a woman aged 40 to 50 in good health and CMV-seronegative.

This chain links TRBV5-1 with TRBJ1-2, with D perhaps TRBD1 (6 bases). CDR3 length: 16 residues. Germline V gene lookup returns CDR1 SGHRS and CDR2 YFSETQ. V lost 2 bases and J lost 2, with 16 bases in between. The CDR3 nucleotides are TGCGCCAGCAGCTTTTCACAGGGCAAGGGGAACTATGGCTACACCTTC. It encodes CASSFSQGKGNYGYTF.

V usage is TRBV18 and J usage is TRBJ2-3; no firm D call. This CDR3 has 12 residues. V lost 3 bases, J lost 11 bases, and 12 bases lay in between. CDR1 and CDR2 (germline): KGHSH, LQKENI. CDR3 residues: CASSPSAPRQYF. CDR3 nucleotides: TGTGCCAGCTCACCTTCTGCACCCAGGCAGTATTTT.

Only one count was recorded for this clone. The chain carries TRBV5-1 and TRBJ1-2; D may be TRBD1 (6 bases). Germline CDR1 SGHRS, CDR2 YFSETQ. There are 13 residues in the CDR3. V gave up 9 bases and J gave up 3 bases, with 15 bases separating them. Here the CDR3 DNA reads TGCGCCACTTCAGGACAGATGGACTATGGCTACACCTTC. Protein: CATSGQMDYGYTF.

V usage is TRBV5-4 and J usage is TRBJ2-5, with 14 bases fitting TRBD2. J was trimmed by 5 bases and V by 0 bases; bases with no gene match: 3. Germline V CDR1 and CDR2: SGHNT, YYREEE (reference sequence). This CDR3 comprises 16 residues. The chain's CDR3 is CASSLAGTSGSETQYF. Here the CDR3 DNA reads TGTGCCAGCAGCTTGGCCGGGACTAGCGGGAGTGAGACCCAGTACTTC. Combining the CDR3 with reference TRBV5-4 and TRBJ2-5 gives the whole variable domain ETGVTQSPTHLIKTRGQQVTLRCSSQSGHNTVSWYQQALGQGPQFIFQYYREEENGRGNFPPRFSGLQFPNYSSELNVNALELDDSALYLCASSLAGTSGSETQYFGPGTRLLVL.

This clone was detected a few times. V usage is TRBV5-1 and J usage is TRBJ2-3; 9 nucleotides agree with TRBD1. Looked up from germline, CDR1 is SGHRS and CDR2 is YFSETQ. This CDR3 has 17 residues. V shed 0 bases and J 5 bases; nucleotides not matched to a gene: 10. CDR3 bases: TGCGCCAGCAGCTTGGCCTATACAGGGGGCGGGGAAGATACGCAGTATTTT. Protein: CASSLAYTGGGEDTQYF.

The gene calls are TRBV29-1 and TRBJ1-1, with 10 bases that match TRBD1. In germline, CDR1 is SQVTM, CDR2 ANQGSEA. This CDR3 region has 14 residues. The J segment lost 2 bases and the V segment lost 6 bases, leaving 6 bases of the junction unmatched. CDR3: CSVRRQGANTEAFF. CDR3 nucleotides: TGCAGCGTCCGGAGACAGGGGGCCAACACTGAAGCTTTCTTT.

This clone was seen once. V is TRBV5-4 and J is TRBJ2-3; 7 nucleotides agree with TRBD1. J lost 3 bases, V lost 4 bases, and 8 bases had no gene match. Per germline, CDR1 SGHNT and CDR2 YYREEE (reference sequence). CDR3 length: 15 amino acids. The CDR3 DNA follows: TGTGCCAGCAGCCCGAACCAGGACAGGACAGATACGCAGTATTTT. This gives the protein CASSPNQDRTDTQYF.

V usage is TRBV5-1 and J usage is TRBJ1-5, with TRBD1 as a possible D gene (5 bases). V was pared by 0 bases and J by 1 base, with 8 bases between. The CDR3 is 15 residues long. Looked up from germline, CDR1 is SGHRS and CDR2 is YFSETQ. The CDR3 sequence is CASSLVAGSNQPQHF. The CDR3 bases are TGCGCCAGCAGCTTGGTGGCAGGGAGCAATCAGCCCCAGCATTTT.

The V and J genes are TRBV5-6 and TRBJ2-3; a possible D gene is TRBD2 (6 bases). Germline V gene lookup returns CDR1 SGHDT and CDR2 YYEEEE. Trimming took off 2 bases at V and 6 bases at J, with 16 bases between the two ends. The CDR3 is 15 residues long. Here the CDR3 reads CASSFGSSTRDTQYF. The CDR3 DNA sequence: TGTGCCAGCAGCTTCGGTTCCTCGACTAGGGATACGCAGTATTTT.

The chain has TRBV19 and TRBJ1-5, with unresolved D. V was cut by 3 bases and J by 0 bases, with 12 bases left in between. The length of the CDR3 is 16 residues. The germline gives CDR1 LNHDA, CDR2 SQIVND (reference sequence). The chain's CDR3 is CASSMSSIYSNQPQHF. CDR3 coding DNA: TGTGCCAGTAGTATGTCCTCTATCTATAGCAATCAGCCCCAGCATTTT.

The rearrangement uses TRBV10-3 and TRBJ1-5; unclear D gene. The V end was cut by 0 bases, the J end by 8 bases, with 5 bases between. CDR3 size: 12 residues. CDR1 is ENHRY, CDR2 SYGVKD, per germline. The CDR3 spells CAISESREPQHF. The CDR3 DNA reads TGTGCCATCAGTGAGTCGAGAGAGCCCCAGCATTTT.

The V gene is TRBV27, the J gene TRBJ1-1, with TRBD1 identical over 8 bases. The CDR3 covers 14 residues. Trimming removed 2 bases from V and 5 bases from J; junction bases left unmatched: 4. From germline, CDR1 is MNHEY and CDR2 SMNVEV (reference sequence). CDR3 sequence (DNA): TGTGCCAGCAGTTTAGGGACAGGATGGACTGAAGCTTTCTTT. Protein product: CASSLGTGWTEAFF.

CDR3 sequence reads: CASSLYRGTGRVKNIQYF. The DNA of the CDR3 is TGTGCCAGCAGCCTATACAGAGGAACAGGGAGGGTGAAAAACATTCAGTACTTC. V usage is TRBV21-1 and J usage is TRBJ2-4; the table assigns TRBD2, which was not confirmed against the DNA. TRBV21-1 is labeled a pseudogene. The CDR3 loop spans 18 amino acids.

The CDR3 reads CASRDRQGTRETQYF. DNA for the CDR3: TGTGCCAGCAGGGACCGACAGGGGACGCGGGAGACCCAGTACTTC. This chain links TRBV25-1 with TRBJ2-5, with 8 bases fitting TRBD1. Germline-derived CDR1 and CDR2 are MGHDK and SYGVNS. J gave up 5 bases and V 6 bases, and 11 bases lay outside the gene matches. CDR3 size: 15 residues.

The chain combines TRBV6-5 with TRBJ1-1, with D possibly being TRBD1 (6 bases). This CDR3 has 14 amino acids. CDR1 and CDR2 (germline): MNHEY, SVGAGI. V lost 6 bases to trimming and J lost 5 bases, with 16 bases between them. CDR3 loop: CASSKWGGETEAFF. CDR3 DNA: TGTGCCAGCAGCAAATGGGGGGGCGAGACTGAAGCTTTCTTT.

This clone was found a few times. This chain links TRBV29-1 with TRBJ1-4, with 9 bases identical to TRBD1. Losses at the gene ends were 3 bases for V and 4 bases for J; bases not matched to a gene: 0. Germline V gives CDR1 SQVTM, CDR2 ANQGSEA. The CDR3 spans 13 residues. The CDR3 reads CSVEGQGNEKLFF. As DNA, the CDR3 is TGCAGCGTTGAGGGACAGGGTAATGAAAAACTGTTTTTT.

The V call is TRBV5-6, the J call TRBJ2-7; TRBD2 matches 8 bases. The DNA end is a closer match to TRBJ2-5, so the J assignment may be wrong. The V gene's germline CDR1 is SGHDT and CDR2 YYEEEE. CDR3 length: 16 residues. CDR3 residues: CASSLEEREPQETQYF. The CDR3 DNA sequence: TGTGCCAGCAGCTTGGAGGAGCGGGAGCCCCAAGAGACCCAGTACTTC.

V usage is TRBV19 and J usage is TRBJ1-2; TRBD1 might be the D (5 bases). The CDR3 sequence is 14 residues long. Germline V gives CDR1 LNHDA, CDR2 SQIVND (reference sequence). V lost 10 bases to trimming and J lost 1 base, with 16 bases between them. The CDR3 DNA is TGTGCCACCAGGGCACAGTGGGGTAACTATGGCTACACCTTC. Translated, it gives CATRAQWGNYGYTF.

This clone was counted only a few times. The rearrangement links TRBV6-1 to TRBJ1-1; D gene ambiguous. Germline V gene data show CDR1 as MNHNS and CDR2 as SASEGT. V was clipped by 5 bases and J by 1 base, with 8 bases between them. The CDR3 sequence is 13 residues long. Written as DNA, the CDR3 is TGTGCCAGCAGTATCACAGAGAACACTGAAGCTTTCTTT. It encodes CASSITENTEAFF.

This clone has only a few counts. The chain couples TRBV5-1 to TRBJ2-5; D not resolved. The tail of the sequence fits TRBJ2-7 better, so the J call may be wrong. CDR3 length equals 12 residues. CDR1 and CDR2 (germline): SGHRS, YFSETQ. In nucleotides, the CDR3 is TGCGCCAGCAGCTTGCCCTCCTACGAGCAGTACTTC. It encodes CASSLPSYEQYF.

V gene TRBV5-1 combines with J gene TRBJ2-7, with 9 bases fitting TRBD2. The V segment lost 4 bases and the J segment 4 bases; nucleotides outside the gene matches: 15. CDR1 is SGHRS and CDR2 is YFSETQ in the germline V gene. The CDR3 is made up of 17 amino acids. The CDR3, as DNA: TGCGCCAGCAGCCTAGGACAGCCGACTAGCGGATTTTACGAGCAGTACTTC. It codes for CASSLGQPTSGFYEQYF.

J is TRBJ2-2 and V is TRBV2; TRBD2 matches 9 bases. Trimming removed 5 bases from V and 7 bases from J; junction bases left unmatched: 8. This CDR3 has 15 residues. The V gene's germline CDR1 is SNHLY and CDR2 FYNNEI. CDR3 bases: TGTGCCAGCAGTCAAGATAGCGGGAGAAACGGGGAGCTGTTTTTT. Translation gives CASSQDSGRNGELFF.

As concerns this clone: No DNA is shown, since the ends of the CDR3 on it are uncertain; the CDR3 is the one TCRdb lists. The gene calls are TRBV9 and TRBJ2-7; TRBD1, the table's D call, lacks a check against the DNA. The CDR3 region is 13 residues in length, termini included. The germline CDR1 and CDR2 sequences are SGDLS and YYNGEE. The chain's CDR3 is CASSVGQGNKLYF.

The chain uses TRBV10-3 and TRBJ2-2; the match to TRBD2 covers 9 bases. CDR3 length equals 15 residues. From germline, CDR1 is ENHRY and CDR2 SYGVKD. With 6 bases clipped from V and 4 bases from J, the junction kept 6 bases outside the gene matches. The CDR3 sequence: CAISRAGGGTGELFF. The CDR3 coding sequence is TGTGCCATCAGCAGAGCGGGAGGAGGCACCGGGGAGCTGTTTTTT.

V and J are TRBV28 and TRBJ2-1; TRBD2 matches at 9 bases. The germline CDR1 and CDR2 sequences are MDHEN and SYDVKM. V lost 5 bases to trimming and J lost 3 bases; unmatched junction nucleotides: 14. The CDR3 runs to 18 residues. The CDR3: CASSTVAGERSNYNEQFF. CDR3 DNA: TGTGCCAGCAGTACCGTAGCGGGAGAGAGGTCGAACTACAATGAGCAGTTCTTC.

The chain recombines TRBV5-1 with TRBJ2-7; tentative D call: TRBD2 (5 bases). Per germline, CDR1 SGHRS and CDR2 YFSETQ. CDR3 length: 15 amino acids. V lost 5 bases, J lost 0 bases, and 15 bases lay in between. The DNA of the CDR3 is TGCGCCAGCAGTAATTACGCGGGCCTCTCCTACGAGCAGTACTTC. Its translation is CASSNYAGLSYEQYF.